The rows below give T cell receptor beta chains drawn from one sample of a study of neurological immune-mediated disorders. TCRdb called the 5' RACE reads again in MiXCR, with one record for every CDR3 protein. Of fewer than 65,000 distinct CDR3 sequences in the sample, 9% to 12% were seen once. The sequenced sample was PBMCs. These receptor sequences come from a man between 65 and 85 years old with HTLV-1-associated myelopathy (HAM/TSP). Both conserved end residues are part of each CDR3. A D gene is named only where the DNA matches it firmly. Expanded clones are given a class, and other clones once, few, many or no size at all.

abundance	v_gene	len	d_gene	j_gene	CDR3nt	CDR3aa
many	TRBV7-3	16	.	TRBJ2-2	TGTGCCAGCAGCTTCAGCGGGACAGGAGACACCGGGGAGCTGTTTTTT	CASSFSGTGDTGELFF
many	TRBV7-2	13	.	TRBJ2-7	TGTGCCAGCAGCCCGGGCATCTGGGACGAGCAGTACTTC	CASSPGIWDEQYF
many	TRBV27	15	.	TRBJ1-1	TGTGCCAGCAGTTTGGGTCTTAGAATGAACACTGAAGCTTTCTTT	CASSLGLRMNTEAFF
many	TRBV28	15	.	TRBJ2-7	TGTGCCAGCAGGTCGGGTGGCAGTGGTAGGTACGAGCAGTACTTC	CASRSGGSGRYEQYF
many	TRBV5-5	15	.	TRBJ2-1	TGTGCCAGCAGCTCCCAAGGGCGGTCCCAAGGGGAGCAGTTCTTC	CASSSQGRSQGEQFF
many	TRBV6-2/TRBV6-3	14	.	TRBJ1-6	TGTGCCAGCACCCGACAAGAGTTGATTTCACCCCTCCACTTT	CASTRQELISPLHF
many	TRBV6-5	12	.	TRBJ2-1	TGTGCCAGCAGTTACGCTAACAATGAGCAGTTCTTC	CASSYANNEQFF
.	TRBV6-5	14	TRBD2	TRBJ2-1	TGTGCCAGCAGTTTAGCGGGAGGGAGGAATGAGAAGTTCTTC	CASSLAGGRNEKFF
many	TRBV7-2	14	TRBD1	TRBJ1-1	TGTGCCAGCAGCTTACGACAGGGGAGTACTGAAGCTTTCTTT	CASSLRQGSTEAFF
many	TRBV7-2	12	.	TRBJ2-5	TGTGCCAGCAGCTTTTACAGAGAGACCCAGTACTTC	CASSFYRETQYF
.	TRBV7-2	13	.	TRBJ1-1	TGTGCCAGCAGCTTAGATGGGAGGACTGAAGCTTTCTTT	CASSLDGRTEAFF
few	TRBV20-1	13	.	TRBJ2-5	TGCAGTGCTAACGCTCAGGCCTCAAGGACCCAGTACTTC	CSANAQASRTQYF
many	TRBV7-2	17	TRBD2	TRBJ2-7	TGTGCCAGCAGCTTAAGAATCGGGACTAGCGGGAGGGACGAGCAGTACTTC	CASSLRIGTSGRDEQYF
many	TRBV12-3/TRBV12-4	12	.	TRBJ2-3	TGTGCCAGCAGTGAGCAGACCCCTACGCAGTATTTT	CASSEQTPTQYF
many	TRBV7-9	13	.	TRBJ1-1	TGTGCCAGCAGCTTACAGGAGACCACTGAAGCTTTCTTT	CASSLQETTEAFF
many	TRBV20-1	15	.	TRBJ2-3	TGCAGTGCTACCCTCCCGGGGGCGGGCACAGATACGCAGTATTTT	CSATLPGAGTDTQYF
many	TRBV3-1	22	.	TRBJ2-7	TGTGCCAGCAGCCAAGATTGGTCCCTTGAGGGACGTGGGCCCCGGACTTATAACGAGCAGTACTTC	CASSQDWSLEGRGPRTYNEQYF
.	TRBV10-3	14	.	TRBJ2-3	TGTGCCATCAGTGAGGGCAGAGTCACAGATACGAAGTATTTT	CAISEGRVTDTKYF
many	TRBV7-9	13	.	TRBJ2-3	TGTGCCAGCAGCTTAGTTAGCACAGATACGCAGTATTTT	CASSLVSTDTQYF
.	TRBV20-1	15	.	TRBJ2-1	TGCAGTGCTAGAGACGGGTCACAGGTCGGGACCAAGCAGTTCTTC	CSARDGSQVGTKQFF
many	TRBV25-1	13	TRBD1	TRBJ2-3	TGTGCCAGCCTAACAGGGGGCGGATATACGCAGTATTTT	CASLTGGGYTQYF
many	TRBV11-2	13	.	TRBJ2-1	TGTGCCAGCAGCTTACAGCCGGGTCAGGAGCAGTTCTTC	CASSLQPGQEQFF
many	TRBV6-2/TRBV6-3	17	.	TRBJ2-1	TGTGCCAGCAGCTACCACGGAGCTGGCCTAACCCAGGGGGAGCAGTTCTTC	CASSYHGAGLTQGEQFF
many	TRBV20-1	12	.	TRBJ2-3	TGCAGTGCTACCACACCCACAGATACGCAGTATTTT	CSATTPTDTQYF
.	TRBV24-1	14	TRBD1	TRBJ2-5	TGTGCCACCAGTGATCCAGGGGGCACAGAGACCCAGTACTTC	CATSDPGGTETQYF
many	TRBV5-1	12	.	TRBJ2-7	TGCGCCAGCAGCTACGATGGATACGAGCAGTACTTC	CASSYDGYEQYF
many	TRBV5-1	15	.	TRBJ2-5	TGCGCCAGCAGCTTTTCTAGACGGGGCAAAGAGACCCAGTACTTC	CASSFSRRGKETQYF
.	TRBV21-1	14	.	TRBJ2-7	TGTGCCAGCAGAACCCGAAGGACCGCCTACGAGCAGTACTTC	CASRTRRTAYEQYF
many	TRBV4-2	13	.	TRBJ1-1	TGTGCCAGCAGCCAAGTGGGGAACACTGAAGCTTTCTTT	CASSQVGNTEAFF
many	TRBV20-1	14	.	TRBJ2-7	TGCAGTGCTAGAGGGCTGATCGGAAGTGGCGAGCAGTACTTC	CSARGLIGSGEQYF
many	TRBV15	14	TRBD2	TRBJ2-1	TGTGCCACCAGGTCGACTAGCGGGGTGGGTGAGCAGTTCTTC	CATRSTSGVGEQFF
many	TRBV6-5	13	.	TRBJ1-6	TGTGCCAGCAGTTATAGTGAGGGCTCACCCCTCCACTTT	CASSYSEGSPLHF
many	TRBV27	13	.	TRBJ2-3	TGTGCCAGCAGTTTCCTCGGGTCAGATACGCAGTATTTT	CASSFLGSDTQYF
many	TRBV4-3	14	.	TRBJ2-3	TGCGCCAGCAGCCTACAGGGATACACAGATACGCAGTATTTT	CASSLQGYTDTQYF
many	TRBV10-3	13	TRBD1	TRBJ2-5	TGTGCCATCGGACCTGGACAGGGGGAGACCCAGTACTTC	CAIGPGQGETQYF
many	TRBV20-1	15	.	TRBJ2-3	TGCAGTGCCAGGAGGTTTGGCGGGGACACAGATACGCAGTATTTT	CSARRFGGDTDTQYF
many	TRBV7-2	17	TRBD2	TRBJ2-7	TGTGCCAGCAGCTTTGGACTAGCGGGAGAGCCAACCTACGAGCAGTACTTC	CASSFGLAGEPTYEQYF
many	TRBV5-1	12	.	TRBJ2-3	TGCGCCAGCAGCTTAAACGGAGATACGCAGTATTTT	CASSLNGDTQYF
many	TRBV6-5	14	TRBD1	TRBJ2-7	TGTGCCAGCATGTTAGGGGGCAGCTCCTACGAGCAGTACTTC	CASMLGGSSYEQYF
many	TRBV28	13	.	TRBJ2-7	TGTGCCAGCACTGCGGGGCGCGGGTACGAGCAGTACTTC	CASTAGRGYEQYF
many	TRBV27	13	.	TRBJ2-2	TGTGCCAGCAGTCGAAGGGGAACCGGGGAGCTGTTTTTT	CASSRRGTGELFF
many	TRBV7-9	13	.	TRBJ2-7	TGTGCCAGCAGCTTAGATCTTTCGGGAGAGCAGTACTTC	CASSLDLSGEQYF
many	TRBV14	17	.	TRBJ2-7	TGTGCCAGCAGCCAAGACGCGGTTGTGGACAGACTTCGCGAGCAGTACTTC	CASSQDAVVDRLREQYF
many	TRBV5-1	14	.	TRBJ2-7	TGCGCCAGCAGCGACCCCGGGAAAACCTACGAGCAGTACTTC	CASSDPGKTYEQYF
many	TRBV5-1	14	.	TRBJ2-3	TGCGCCAGCAGCTTGTTGCGGAACACAGATACGCAGTATTTT	CASSLLRNTDTQYF
many	TRBV5-1	16	.	TRBJ2-7	TGCGCCAGCAGCGCGGGGTCCGGGGCGACCCGGAGGGAGCAGTACTTC	CASSAGSGATRREQYF
many	TRBV7-8	15	TRBD1	TRBJ2-3	TGTGCCAGCAACCTCGGGACAGGGGGAGCAGATACGCAGTATTTT	CASNLGTGGADTQYF
many	TRBV6-1	19	.	TRBJ2-7	TGTGCCAGCAGTGAATTGATTCCCCGGGGCGCCGGCTCCAGAATCGAGCAGTACTTC	CASSELIPRGAGSRIEQYF